These T cell receptor beta chains were read from a single sample in a study of CD8+ T cells in alopecia areata. Using immunoSEQ multiplex PCR, the repertoire was profiled, and TCRdb retains in-frame clones only, with some absent. The table lists around 190,000 clones, approximately 60% of them singletons. The specimen was CD8+ T cells sorted from blood. These receptors were collected from a human donor in good health. Each CDR3 is given with its conserved first and last residue. Each record gives: V gene, CDR3 protein.

V gene: TRBV29-1; CDR3 protein: CSVRPFNTEAFF
V gene: TRBV19; CDR3 protein: CASSTTDNTEAFF
V gene: TRBV9; CDR3 protein: CASSGGRPERYTF
V gene: TRBV5-4; CDR3 protein: CASSSPRGSGGPSSYNEQFF
V gene: TRBV5-1; CDR3 protein: CASSFADYNEQFF
V gene: TRBV4-1; CDR3 protein: CASSQDSSSYNEQFF
V gene: TRBV5-1; CDR3 protein: CAITPGGRVTYNEQFF
V gene: TRBV2; CDR3 protein: CATGYNEQFF
V gene: TRBV13; CDR3 protein: CASTAGRRLEGYTF
V gene: TRBV10-2; CDR3 protein: CASSGALGPPHEQYF
V gene: TRBV7-9; CDR3 protein: CASSLGRDTQYF
V gene: TRBV30; CDR3 protein: CAWSVSGDEKLFF
V gene: TRBV6-6; CDR3 protein: CASSYRDNEKLFF
V gene: TRBV5-1; CDR3 protein: CASQLRGSSYNEQFF
V gene: TRBV29-1; CDR3 protein: CSVEDDNSGYGYTF
V gene: TRBV29-1; CDR3 protein: CSVGGWTGGSYEQYF
V gene: TRBV4-2; CDR3 protein: CASSGTATYEQYF
V gene: TRBV4-1; CDR3 protein: CASSPSGPPDTQYF
V gene: TRBV30; CDR3 protein: CAWTGSSYNSPLHF
V gene: TRBV15; CDR3 protein: CATSGDRGQGTEAFF
V gene: TRBV9; CDR3 protein: CASSLIGGRGTEAFF
V gene: TRBV5-6; CDR3 protein: CASSQHRDRDIYGYTF
V gene: TRBV6-5; CDR3 protein: CASSYRRLSSYNEQFF
V gene: TRBV29-1; CDR3 protein: CSGAGATGEAFF
V gene: TRBV19; CDR3 protein: CASSIRRDGNYGYTF
V gene: TRBV4-1; CDR3 protein: CASSQATALYNEQFF
V gene: TRBV10-2; CDR3 protein: CASRRTSEADTQYF